The 20 T cell receptor beta chains below come from one sample, sequenced in a study of T cell responses to AZD1222 COVID-19 vaccine. Clones were read by immunoSEQ multiplex PCR, and TCRdb kept only the in-frame ones, dropping some. The top ten clones hold around 7.8% of a sample with about 130,000 clones, approximately 85% of them seen once. This specimen consisted of peripheral blood, obtained on day 0 of AZD1222 vaccination. These receptor sequences come from an adult in good health.

The chain uses TRBV5-5 and TRBJ1-4, with 7 bases matching TRBD1. The trim removed 5 bases at V and 8 bases at J, leaving 12 bases unmatched. The CDR3 extends over 15 amino acids. Germline loops: CDR1 SGHKS, CDR2 YYEKEE (reference sequence). CDR3: CASRPAGDSGEKLFF. CDR3 in DNA: TGTGCCAGCAGACCGGCGGGGGACAGCGGGGAAAAACTGTTTTTT. Drawing the rest from reference TRBV5-5 and TRBJ1-4, the complete variable domain is DAGVTQSPTHLIKTRGQQVTLRCSPISGHKSVSWYQQVLGQGPQFIFQYYEKEERGRGNFPDRFSARQFPNYSSELNVNALLLGDSALYLCASRPAGDSGEKLFFGSGTQLSVL.

This clone is a singleton in its sample. Sequence at one end of the junction differs from germline and may be a read error. This chain uses TRBV6-5 with TRBJ2-7, with D perhaps assigned TRBD1 or TRBD2 (5 bases each). CDR3 size: 11 residues. From germline, CDR1 is MNHEY and CDR2 SVGAGI. The DNA of the CDR3 is TGTGCCAGCAGCTCCCGGGGCTACCCACACTTC. Translation gives CASSSRGYPHF.

The gene calls are TRBV12-5 and TRBJ2-3; 8 positions agree with TRBD2. The CDR3 extends over 21 amino acids. The ends lost 4 bases at V and 0 bases at J; junction bases unmatched: 21. Germline lookup yields CDR1 LGHNT and CDR2 FRNRAP. The CDR3 nucleotides are TGTGCTAGTGGTTCTCCTTCGGGGGGGCCTGTGCGGGAAGGTAGCACAGATACGCAGTATTTT. Translation: CASGSPSGGPVREGSTDTQYF.

This chain joins TRBV9 and TRBJ2-2; D call uncertain. In germline, CDR1 is SGDLS, CDR2 YYNGEE. The length of the CDR3 is 13 residues. V lost 4 bases and J 4 bases, leaving 8 bases between the germline ends. The CDR3 DNA reads as TGTGCCAGCAGCCCCCGTTCCACCGGGGAGCTGTTTTTT. It specifies CASSPRSTGELFF.

This rearrangement joins TRBV27 to TRBJ1-1, with D maybe TRBD1 (6 bases). CDR3 length: 13 amino acids. Trimming shortened V by 5 bases and J by 1 base, and 8 bases separated the two germline ends. Per germline, CDR1 MNHEY and CDR2 SMNVEV (reference sequence). The DNA of the CDR3 is TGTGCCAGCAGTCAACAGGGGAACACTGAAGCTTTCTTT. Protein product: CASSQQGNTEAFF.

This chain connects TRBV9 to TRBJ2-2; D is uncertain. This CDR3 comprises 15 residues. V gave up 0 bases and J gave up 1 base, with 7 bases separating them. Per germline, CDR1 SGDLS and CDR2 YYNGEE. The CDR3 coding sequence is TGTGCCAGCAGCGTAGCTCCCGGGAACACCGGGGAGCTGTTTTTT. As protein: CASSVAPGNTGELFF.

Written as DNA, the CDR3 is TGTGCCAGCAGTTTAGACGGATTACAGGTTGAAGCTTTCTTT. This sequence encodes CASSLDGLQVEAFF. The rearrangement links TRBV27 to TRBJ1-1, with D possibly TRBD1 on 5 matching bases. The CDR3 is 14 residues long. V dropped 2 bases and J dropped 7 bases, with 14 bases sitting between them. Germline V CDR1 and CDR2: MNHEY, SMNVEV (reference sequence).

This clone was seen a handful of times. This rearrangement joins TRBV15 to TRBJ1-2, with D maybe TRBD1 (5 bases). With 0 bases removed from V and 3 bases from J, the gap between germline ends came to 5 bases. This CDR3 has 13 residues. The germline V gene encodes CDR1 LNHNV and CDR2 YYDKDF (reference sequence). The CDR3 here is CATSRDRDYGYTF. DNA for the CDR3: TGTGCCACCAGCAGAGACAGGGACTATGGCTACACCTTC.

The chain has TRBV2 and TRBJ1-1; D is possibly TRBD1 (5 bases). Trimming removed 3 bases at V and 7 bases at J, with 12 bases between. The CDR3 runs to 13 residues. CDR1 and CDR2 (germline): SNHLY, FYNNEI. For the CDR3, the DNA is TGTGCCAGCAGTGAGCTCAGGGCCGGTGAAGCTTTCTTT. It yields the protein CASSELRAGEAFF. Full variable domain (remainder filled in from reference TRBV2 and TRBJ1-1): EPEVTQTPSHQVTQMGQEVILRCVPISNHLYFYWYRQILGQKVEFLVSFYNNEISEKSEIFDDQFSVERPDGSNFTLKIRSTKLEDSAMYFCASSELRAGEAFFGQGTRLTVV.

The chain recombines TRBV5-1 with TRBJ1-4; TRBD1 agrees at 7 bases. Germline V gene sequence: CDR1 SGHRS, CDR2 YFSETQ. This CDR3 is 15 amino acids long. J lost 6 bases, V lost 0 bases, and 5 bases had no gene match. The CDR3 spells CASSLAGGGDEKLFF. DNA of the CDR3: TGCGCCAGCAGCTTGGCCGGAGGGGGCGATGAAAAACTGTTTTTT.

This clone was observed a single time. V gene TRBV6-5 combines with J gene TRBJ1-2, with D unresolved. CDR1 is MNHEY, CDR2 SVGAGI, per germline. The length of the CDR3 is 13 residues. Trimming took 4 bases from V and 6 from J, leaving 12 bases between them. The CDR3 loop reads CASSSVWTHGYTF. CDR3 bases: TGTGCCAGCAGTTCAGTTTGGACTCATGGCTACACCTTC.

The chain uses TRBV3-1 (or the pseudogene TRBV3-2) and TRBJ2-2; 9 positions match TRBD1. This CDR3 has 16 residues. CDR1 and CDR2 (germline): LGHDT, YNNKEL (reference sequence). The V segment lost 5 bases and the J segment 4 bases; nucleotides outside the gene matches: 8. CDR3 bases: TGTGCCAGCAGCGCATCAGGGACAGGGCGCACCGGGGAGCTGTTTTTT. Translation: CASSASGTGRTGELFF.

The rearrangement joins TRBV5-6 to TRBJ2-1, with a possible D match to TRBD2 (5 bases). V was trimmed by 1 base and J by 4 bases, leaving 12 bases between them. Germline V CDR1 and CDR2: SGHDT, YYEEEE. The CDR3 is 15 residues long. This chain's CDR3 is CASSLQPEEYNEQFF. As DNA, the CDR3 is TGTGCCAGCAGCTTGCAGCCGGAGGAGTACAATGAGCAGTTCTTC.

The chain uses TRBV4-1 and TRBJ1-3; D not resolved. The CDR3 contains 15 residues. V was pared by 0 bases and J by 2 bases, with 8 bases between. The V gene's germline CDR1 is MGHRA and CDR2 YSYEKL. The CDR3 loop is CASSQEERTGNTIYF. CDR3 nucleotides: TGCGCCAGCAGCCAAGAGGAGAGGACTGGAAACACCATATATTTT.

The J gene is TRBJ1-5, the V gene TRBV6-5; D ambiguous. Germline V gene lookup returns CDR1 MNHEY and CDR2 SVGAGI. Trimming shortened V by 6 bases and J by 5 bases, and 11 bases separated the two germline ends. This CDR3 has 13 residues. CDR3 sequence reads: CASSLDVYQPQHF. As DNA, the CDR3 is TGTGCCAGCAGCCTGGACGTCTATCAGCCCCAGCATTTT.

The chain carries TRBV28 and TRBJ2-1; 7 bases match TRBD2. This CDR3 contains 16 residues. The V segment lost 5 bases and the J segment 6 bases; nucleotides outside the gene matches: 13. Germline CDR1 reads MDHEN; CDR2 reads SYDVKM. CDR3 nucleotide sequence: TGTGCCAGCAGTCCGCGCTGGGCGGGGGTAATCAATGAGCAGTTCTTC. Translating gives CASSPRWAGVINEQFF.

V is TRBV9 and J is TRBJ1-1; the match to TRBD1 covers 7 bases. The trim removed 4 bases at V and 2 bases at J, leaving 5 bases unmatched. CDR1 and CDR2 from the germline V gene are SGDLS and YYNGEE. The CDR3 has 14 residues. CDR3 in DNA: TGTGCCAGCAGCAGACAGGGCCTTAACACTGAAGCTTTCTTT. Protein: CASSRQGLNTEAFF.

As regards this clone: The junction does not match germline at one end; this may be a read error. The chain links TRBV2 to TRBJ1-5; 11 positions agree with TRBD1. The length of the CDR3 is 11 residues. Germline assignment: CDR1 SNHLY and CDR2 FYNNEI. The CDR3 DNA reads as TGTGCCAGCAGTTCGGGGACAGGGGGGATATTT. Protein sequence: CASSSGTGGIF.

The rearrangement joins TRBV6-6 to TRBJ1-1; unclear D gene. Germline values: CDR1 MNHNY, CDR2 SVGAGI (reference sequence). Trimming removed 2 bases at V and 3 bases at J, with 1 base between. The CDR3 is 11 residues long. DNA for the CDR3: TGTGCCAGCAGTTACGACACTGAAGCTTTCTTT. Protein sequence: CASSYDTEAFF.

This chain connects TRBV5-4 to TRBJ2-4; TRBD1 agrees at 8 bases. Trimming took 2 bases from V and 3 from J; bases not matched to a gene: 4. The CDR3 covers 15 residues. CDR1 is SGHNT and CDR2 is YYREEE in the germline V gene (reference sequence). The CDR3 loop is CASSLQGDVKNIQYF. The CDR3 bases are TGTGCCAGCAGCTTACAGGGGGATGTCAAAAACATTCAGTACTTC.